This note documents a single T cell receptor beta chain sequence. As yet, its antigen is unknown. The sample belongs to a study of T cell clonotyping in hematopoietic cell transplantation. Produced via immunoSEQ multiplex PCR; TCRdb's table is partial and in-frame only. The sample records about 69,000 clones, 94% being singletons. Findings and limits, study-wide: Cells were unsorted, so CD4 and CD8 contributions were not separated. Pathologically expanded recipient clonotypes increased progressively from day 30 to day 180 as diversity fell. Graft donor and pretransplant recipient Inverse Simpson Index values predicted broader posttransplant TCR diversity. Few recipient clonotypes overlapped donors; over 97% were de novo at given depth.

The receptor's source is a man aged 50-60 years in good health. Some clones in this sample may be carry-over from other donors' samples. The sequenced sample was peripheral blood mononuclear cells.

CDR3 region: CATSGAEETQYF. As DNA, the CDR3 is TGTGCCACTTCGGGGGCAGAAGAGACCCAGTACTTC. The chain joins TRBV10-3 to TRBJ2-5, with D possibly being TRBD1 or TRBD2 (6 bases each). Germline loops: CDR1 ENHRY, CDR2 SYGVKD. With 10 bases removed from V and 3 bases from J, the gap between germline ends came to 12 bases. The CDR3 spans 12 residues.